One and the same sample provided the 25 T cell receptor beta chains below, sequenced in a study of shared clonotypes between healthy human individuals. Sequencing used immunoSEQ multiplex PCR; TCRdb keeps in-frame clones, though not all of them. The sample holds some 2,100,000 clones; under 97% are singletons and the top ten take over 0.1%. Material: naive CD4+ T cells sorted from blood. The subset is: CD45RA+ positively selected. These receptors all stem from a young man in good health.

This clone was seen once. The CDR3 coding sequence is TGCGCCAGCAGCTCGAAGGCCCTAGGGACTGAAGCTTTCTTT. This encodes CASSSKALGTEAFF. The chain combines TRBV5-1 with TRBJ1-1, with unresolved D. The CDR3 has 14 residues. V was pared by 3 bases and J by 5 bases, with 14 bases between. CDR1 and CDR2 (germline): SGHRS, YFSETQ. The variable domain in full, completed from reference TRBV5-1 and TRBJ1-1, reads KAGVTQTPRYLIKTRGQQVTLSCSPISGHRSVSWYQQTPGQGLQFLFEYFSETQRNKGNFPGRFSGRQFSNSRSEMNVSTLELGDSALYLCASSSKALGTEAFFGQGTRLTVV.

This rearrangement joins TRBV27 to TRBJ1-2; D is perhaps TRBD1 (5 bases). The CDR3 is made up of 16 amino acids. Germline loops: CDR1 MNHEY, CDR2 SMNVEV (reference sequence). Trimming stripped 5 bases from V and 4 bases from J, with 20 bases between. The CDR3: CASSPLGAGPSYGYTF. CDR3 nucleotides: TGTGCCAGCAGTCCGCTCGGGGCAGGGCCTAGCTATGGCTACACCTTC.

The chain couples TRBV9 to TRBJ2-5, with a weak D call TRBD1 (5 bases). Germline CDR1 and CDR2: SGDLS and YYNGEE. The CDR3 totals 15 residues. The V end lost 3 bases, the J end lost 1 base, and 13 bases lay between the germline ends. DNA of the CDR3: TGTGCCAGCAGCGCCATTGGGGCCCCCCAAGAGACCCAGTACTTC. This translates into CASSAIGAPQETQYF.

V gene TRBV11-2 combines with J gene TRBJ2-7; 9 nucleotides agree with TRBD1. After removal of 2 bases from V and 3 bases from J, the junction contained 5 bases not matched to a gene. Germline CDR1 SGHAT, CDR2 FQNNGV. CDR3 length equals 15 residues. The CDR3 DNA reads TGTGCCAGCAGCTTAACGGACAGGGGCATCTACGAGCAGTACTTC. Its translation: CASSLTDRGIYEQYF.

Details on this clone: A junction end diverges from the germline sequence, so it may reflect a read error. The chain uses TRBV5-1 and TRBJ2-5; D unclear. The CDR3 sequence is 14 residues long. The germline V gene has CDR1 SGHRS and CDR2 YFSETQ. The CDR3 loop is CASRLGPQVETQYF. CDR3 nucleotide sequence: TGCGCCAGCAGGTTGGGCCCCCAGGTAGAGACCCAGTACTTC.

V is TRBV28 and J is TRBJ1-1; D remains ambiguous. This CDR3 has 13 amino acids. The V gene lost 2 bases and the J gene lost 1 base, with 5 bases spanning the gap. Germline V gene sequence: CDR1 MDHEN, CDR2 SYDVKM. CDR3 protein: CASSLDKNTEAFF. The CDR3 nucleotides are TGTGCCAGCAGTTTAGACAAGAACACTGAAGCTTTCTTT.

V and J are TRBV9 and TRBJ1-2, with unresolved D. The CDR3 is 14 residues long. CDR1 is SGDLS, CDR2 YYNGEE, per germline. Trimming stripped 0 bases from V and 2 bases from J, with 8 bases between. CDR3 in DNA: TGTGCCAGCAGCGTAGATGGGGTGAACTATGGCTACACCTTC. Protein product: CASSVDGVNYGYTF.

J is TRBJ2-7 and V is TRBV6-5; the match to TRBD1 covers 8 bases. V lost 0 bases to trimming and J lost 0 bases; unmatched junction nucleotides: 4. This CDR3 region has 16 residues. Germline-derived CDR1 and CDR2 are MNHEY and SVGAGI. The CDR3 spells CASSYSGQANSYEQYF. CDR3 DNA sequence: TGTGCCAGCAGTTACTCGGGACAGGCTAACTCCTACGAGCAGTACTTC.

This CDR3 reads CASSGTGGGETQYF. In DNA form, the CDR3 reads TGCGCCAGCAGTGGGACAGGGGGCGGAGAGACCCAGTACTTC. The rearrangement uses TRBV5-1 and TRBJ2-5; 12 positions match TRBD1. In germline, CDR1 is SGHRS, CDR2 YFSETQ. This CDR3 has 14 residues. The V gene end was trimmed by 5 bases and the J gene end by 4 bases; junction bases not matched to a gene: 3.

This chain links TRBV4-1 with TRBJ2-3; no reliable D call. Trimming took off 0 bases at V and 4 bases at J, with 11 bases between the two ends. Germline V CDR1 and CDR2: MGHRA, YSYEKL. This CDR3 is 15 amino acids long. Here the CDR3 reads CASSQDGQRPDTQYF. The CDR3 coding sequence is TGCGCCAGCAGCCAAGATGGGCAGAGGCCAGATACGCAGTATTTT.

The chain couples TRBV6-5 to TRBJ2-7; no clear D. Germline V gene data show CDR1 as MNHEY and CDR2 as SVGAGI. V dropped 0 bases and J dropped 2 bases, with 11 bases sitting between them. CDR3 size: 15 residues. The CDR3 nucleotides read TGTGCCAGCAGTTACTCGATCATCCGGGCCTACGAGCAGTACTTC. Translation: CASSYSIIRAYEQYF.

The V gene is TRBV10-3, the J gene TRBJ2-5, with 10 bases that match TRBD2. Germline V gives CDR1 ENHRY, CDR2 SYGVKD. The CDR3 has 15 residues. V shed 4 bases, J shed 5 bases, and the junction held 7 bases outside the gene matches. CDR3 sequence: CAISGVGLAYETQYF. CDR3 nucleotide sequence: TGTGCCATCAGTGGGGTGGGACTAGCGTATGAGACCCAGTACTTC.

This clone has only one observation. The chain recombines TRBV5-1 with TRBJ1-2; 9 bases align to TRBD1. Germline V lookup: CDR1 SGHRS, CDR2 YFSETQ. This CDR3 spans 16 amino acids. The V segment lost 0 bases and the J segment 2 bases; nucleotides outside the gene matches: 5. CDR3 loop: CASSLEPGQGNYGYTF. In nucleotides, the CDR3 is TGCGCCAGCAGCTTGGAACCGGGACAGGGAAACTATGGCTACACCTTC.

In nucleotides, the CDR3 is TGTGCCAGCAGTCCCGGGACAGGCCTCCTCATTGATCAGCCCCAGCATTTT. The encoded protein is CASSPGTGLLIDQPQHF. The chain couples TRBV27 to TRBJ1-5, with 8 bases aligning to TRBD1. Germline CDR1 is MNHEY and CDR2 is SMNVEV (reference sequence). This CDR3 has 17 residues. The junction had 14 bases not matched to a gene; V was cut back by 5 bases and J by 5 bases.

The chain employs TRBV2 and TRBJ2-7; TRBD1 matches 8 bases. Germline V gives CDR1 SNHLY, CDR2 FYNNEI. The CDR3 contains 14 residues. With 5 bases clipped from V and 3 bases from J, the junction kept 6 bases outside the gene matches. The CDR3 sequence: CASSNGGTGYEQYF. CDR3 sequence (DNA): TGTGCCAGCAGTAACGGAGGGACAGGCTACGAGCAGTACTTC.

The genes are TRBV15 and TRBJ1-6, with D maybe TRBD1 (5 bases). CDR3 length equals 13 residues. V gave up 6 bases and J gave up 4 bases, with 7 bases separating them. The V gene's germline CDR1 is LNHNV and CDR2 YYDKDF (reference sequence). CDR3 nucleotides: TGTGCCACCAGAAGACAGTATAATTCACCCCTCCACTTT. Translating gives CATRRQYNSPLHF. The whole variable domain, remainder taken from reference TRBV15 and TRBJ1-6, is DAMVIQNPRYQVTQFGKPVTLSCSQTLNHNVMYWYQQKSSQAPKLLFHYYDKDFNNEADTPDNFQSRRPNTSFCFLDIRSPGLGDTAMYLCATRRQYNSPLHFGNGTRLTVT.

The CDR3 DNA sequence: TGTGCCACGACAGGGTTGGATACGCAGTATTTT. It is translated as CATTGLDTQYF. V is TRBV7-9 and J is TRBJ2-3, with 7 bases that match TRBD1. J was trimmed by 6 bases and V by 10 bases; bases with no gene match: 4. CDR1 and CDR2 (germline): SEHNR, FQNEAQ (reference sequence). The CDR3 spans 11 residues.

The chain employs TRBV6-5 and TRBJ1-2; TRBD1 agrees at 10 bases. With 3 bases clipped from V and 5 bases from J, the junction kept 6 bases outside the gene matches. This CDR3 is built from 15 residues. Per germline, CDR1 MNHEY and CDR2 SVGAGI. CDR3 sequence (DNA): TGTGCCAGCAGTTATGGGACAGGGGTGCTTTATGGCTACACCTTC. This codes for CASSYGTGVLYGYTF.

V is TRBV30 and J is TRBJ2-7, with 9 bases identical to TRBD1. With 8 bases clipped from V and 4 bases from J, the junction kept 12 bases outside the gene matches. Germline V gene data show CDR1 as GTSNPN and CDR2 as SVGIG (reference sequence). The CDR3 has 14 residues. Here the CDR3 DNA reads TGTGCCGGGACAGGGTGGACCTCCTCTTACGAGCAGTACTTC. It encodes CAGTGWTSSYEQYF.

This chain links TRBV7-2 with TRBJ1-5; TRBD1 matches at 8 bases. Germline trimming cut 4 bases from V and 11 bases from J; bases unmatched to any gene: 10. Germline values: CDR1 SGHTA, CDR2 FQGNSA. The CDR3 sequence is 14 residues long. The CDR3 nucleotides are TGTGCCAGCAGCTCCCATGGAAAACAGGGGGCCCAGCATTTT. Its protein product is CASSSHGKQGAQHF.

J is TRBJ1-1 and V is TRBV2; no firm D call. Trimming took 10 bases from V and 0 from J, leaving 15 bases between them. The CDR3 length is 14 residues. Germline loops: CDR1 SNHLY, CDR2 FYNNEI. Written as DNA, the CDR3 is TGTGCCATCACCTCCCGGGCGTTGAACACTGAAGCTTTCTTT. Amino acids: CAITSRALNTEAFF.

V usage is TRBV15 and J usage is TRBJ2-5, with D hard to call. Germline V gene data show CDR1 as LNHNV and CDR2 as YYDKDF (reference sequence). The ends were cut back, 3 bases at V and 4 bases at J, with 6 bases in the middle. This CDR3 spans 12 amino acids. CDR3 in DNA: TGTGCCACCAGCAGGGGTATAGAGACCCAGTACTTC. Protein: CATSRGIETQYF.

The V gene is TRBV2, the J gene TRBJ2-7, with no clear D. The length of the CDR3 is 12 residues. Trimming pared 7 bases from V and 1 base from J, leaving 8 bases between. CDR1 and CDR2 (germline): SNHLY, FYNNEI. The CDR3 here is CASKPASYEQYF. The CDR3 DNA follows: TGTGCCAGCAAACCAGCGTCCTACGAGCAGTACTTC.

This sequence joins TRBV6-5 and TRBJ2-5; the D is unclear. Germline lookup yields CDR1 MNHEY and CDR2 SVGAGI. The CDR3 totals 14 residues. Trimming pared 2 bases from V and 5 bases from J, leaving 12 bases between. CDR3: CASSYGGLGETQYF. Here the CDR3 DNA reads TGTGCCAGCAGTTACGGTGGTTTGGGGGAGACCCAGTACTTC.

As DNA, the CDR3 is TGTGCCAGCAGCTTGGCCCCATCTAGGGACAACTATGGCTACACCTTC. Its translation: CASSLAPSRDNYGYTF. The V gene is TRBV5-5, the J gene TRBJ1-2; perhaps TRBD1 as D (5 bases). From germline, CDR1 is SGHKS and CDR2 YYEKEE (reference sequence). The CDR3 runs to 16 residues. V was shortened by 0 bases and J by 2 bases, with 14 bases between the two germline ends.